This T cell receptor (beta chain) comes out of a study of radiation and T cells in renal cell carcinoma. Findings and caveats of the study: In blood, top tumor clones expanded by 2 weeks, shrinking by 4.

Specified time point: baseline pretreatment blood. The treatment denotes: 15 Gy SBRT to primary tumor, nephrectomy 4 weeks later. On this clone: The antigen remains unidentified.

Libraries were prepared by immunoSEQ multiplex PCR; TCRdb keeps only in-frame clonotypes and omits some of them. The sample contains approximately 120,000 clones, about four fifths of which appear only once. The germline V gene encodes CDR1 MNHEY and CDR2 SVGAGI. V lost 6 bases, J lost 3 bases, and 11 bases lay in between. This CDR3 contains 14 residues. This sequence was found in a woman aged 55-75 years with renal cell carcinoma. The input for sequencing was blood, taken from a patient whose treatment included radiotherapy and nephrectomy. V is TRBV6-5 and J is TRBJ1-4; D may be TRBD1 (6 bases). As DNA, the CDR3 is TGTGCCAGCAGCGTAGGGGGATCTAATGAAAAACTGTTTTTT. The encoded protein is CASSVGGSNEKLFF.